These T cell receptor beta chains were read from a single sample in a study of blood T cell repertoires in COVID-19. The protocol was immunoSEQ multiplex PCR, while the TCRdb copy is restricted to in-frame clones and leaves out a portion. The repertoire holds roughly 56,000 clones, with approximately 85% as singletons. Sequencing input: peripheral blood. The receptor set was obtained from a human donor in a cohort sampled during active COVID-19. Each CDR3 is given with its conserved first and last residue. Each record gives: D gene, V gene, J gene, clone size, CDR3 protein, CDR3 DNA. The D gene is left open where the match is weak. Size is omitted from some rows. Given values are once, few, many or a class for expanded clones.

>NA|TRBV19|TRBJ1-4|NA
CASSLGQNLNEKLFF
TGTGCCAGTAGCCTCGGACAGAACTTAAATGAAAAACTGTTTTTT
>NA|TRBV4-3|TRBJ1-5|NA
CASSKVALRGQPQHF
TGCGCCAGCAGCAAAGTAGCTCTCCGCGGTCAGCCCCAGCATTTT
>NA|TRBV29-1|TRBJ2-1|NA
CSAGANEQFF
TGCAGCGCAGGGGCCAATGAGCAGTTCTTC
>TRBD1|TRBV18|TRBJ1-2|NA
CASSPTGGSNYGYTF
TGTGCCAGCTCCCCCACAGGGGGTTCTAACTATGGCTACACCTTC
>TRBD1|TRBV15|TRBJ2-1|few
CATSREVQTGWNEQFF
TGTGCCACCAGCAGAGAAGTCCAGACAGGGTGGAATGAGCAGTTCTTC
>TRBD1|TRBV6-5|TRBJ1-5|NA
CASNRGSSNQPQHF
TGTGCCAGCAACAGGGGCTCGAGCAATCAGCCCCAGCATTTT
>NA|TRBV6-1|TRBJ1-1|NA
CASSELTGDTEAFF
TGTGCCAGCAGTGAATTGACGGGGGACACTGAAGCTTTCTTT
>NA|TRBV29-1|TRBJ2-1|NA
CSVDGGGYNEQFF
TGCAGCGTTGACGGGGGTGGCTACAATGAGCAGTTCTTC
>NA|TRBV27|TRBJ2-1|few
CASSLREWNEQFF
TGTGCCAGCAGTTTGAGGGAGTGGAATGAGCAGTTCTTC
>TRBD2|TRBV4-3|TRBJ2-2|NA
CASSQGLTAGELFF
TGCGCCAGCAGCCAGGGACTAACGGCCGGGGAGCTGTTTTTT
>NA|TRBV28|TRBJ1-2|once
CASTADSVSGYTF
TGTGCCAGCACCGCGGACAGTGTCTCTGGCTACACCTTC
>TRBD1|TRBV5-1|TRBJ2-7|NA
CASSLEPTGGFEQYF
TGCGCCAGCAGCTTGGAACCGACAGGGGGTTTCGAGCAGTACTTC
>TRBD2|TRBV6-2/TRBV6-3|TRBJ2-7|NA
CASSYEGLAGLRQYF
TGTGCCAGCAGTTACGAGGGACTAGCGGGCCTGCGGCAGTACTTC
>NA|TRBV7-2|TRBJ2-1|few
CASRGSGYNEQFF
TGTGCCTCACGGGGGTCCGGCTACAATGAGCAGTTCTTC
>NA|TRBV10-2|TRBJ2-3|NA
CASSEGLDPDTQYF
TGCGCCAGCAGTGAGGGACTGGATCCAGATACGCAGTATTTT
>NA|TRBV10-2|TRBJ1-4|few
CASSKTPGPGGLKPVSTNEKLFF
TGCGCCAGCAGTAAAACCCCGGGACCGGGGGGTTTGAAACCGGTATCAACTAATGAAAAACTGTTTTTT
>TRBD2|TRBV6-1|TRBJ2-1|NA
CASSEGLAGGHWQFF
TGTGCCAGCAGCGAAGGACTAGCGGGGGGACATTGGCAGTTCTTC
>NA|TRBV30|TRBJ2-5|NA
CAVRVKETQYF
TGTGCTGTGAGAGTAAAAGAGACCCAGTACTTC
>TRBD1|TRBV28|TRBJ2-6|NA
CASTNGGQGTSGANVLTF
TGTGCCAGCACCAACGGGGGACAGGGGACCTCTGGGGCCAACGTCCTGACTTTC
>NA|TRBV10-2|TRBJ2-5|NA
CASSPLGGETQYF
TGCGCCAGCAGCCCACTAGGGGGTGAGACCCAGTACTTC
>NA|TRBV4-3|TRBJ2-7|once
CASSQDFSPSYEQYF
TGCGCCAGCAGCCAAGATTTCTCCCCCTCCTACGAGCAGTACTTC
>NA|TRBV28|TRBJ2-5|NA
CASSLVLSETQYF
TGTGCCAGCAGTTTAGTATTAAGCGAGACCCAGTACTTC
>TRBD2|TRBV11-2|TRBJ2-7|NA
CASSPRLAGDEQYF
TGTGCCAGCAGCCCACGACTAGCGGGAGACGAGCAGTACTTC
>NA|TRBV9|TRBJ2-1|NA
CASSPRGQTDYNEQFF
TGTGCCAGCAGCCCCAGAGGGCAGACCGACTACAATGAGCAGTTCTTC
>TRBD1|TRBV7-9|TRBJ1-5|NA
CASSQGAGQPQHF
TGTGCCAGCAGCCAGGGGGCTGGGCAGCCCCAGCATTTT
>NA|TRBV5-1|TRBJ2-7|NA
CASSLTQGLGDHSYEQYF
TGCGCCAGCAGCTTGACGCAGGGACTGGGCGACCACTCCTACGAGCAGTACTTC
>NA|TRBV18|TRBJ1-4|NA
CASSRFTPRGTNEKLFF
TGTGCCAGCTCACGTTTCACACCACGAGGGACTAATGAAAAACTGTTTTTT
>NA|TRBV5-1|TRBJ2-7|NA
CASSLGDTGPHEQYF
TGCGCCAGCAGCTTGGGGGACACAGGCCCCCACGAGCAGTACTTC
>TRBD2|TRBV28|TRBJ2-1|NA
CASSLSLAALYNEQFF
TGTGCCAGCAGTTTAAGTCTAGCGGCGCTCTACAATGAGCAGTTCTTC
>NA|TRBV4-3|TRBJ1-5|NA
CASSLGLSSTPQHF
TGCGCCAGCAGTTTGGGCCTCTCCTCAACGCCCCAGCATTTT
>NA|TRBV5-4|TRBJ2-2|NA
CASSLDPGPNTGELFF
TGTGCCAGCAGCTTGGATCCAGGGCCGAACACCGGGGAGCTGTTTTTT
>TRBD1|TRBV27|TRBJ1-1|NA
CASSRTGGLAVTEAFF
TGTGCCAGCAGCCGGACAGGGGGCCTGGCGGTCACTGAAGCTTTCTTT
>TRBD2|TRBV3-1/TRBV3-2|TRBJ2-3|once
CASSHSGRELYTQYF
TGTGCCAGCAGCCATTCCGGGAGGGAGTTGTATACGCAGTATTTT